These T cell receptor beta chains were read from a single sample in a study of vaccination and CD4 T cells after COVID-19. TCRdb independently ran MiXCR on the PCR reads; one entry per CDR3 protein. The table has approximately 13,000 distinct CDR3 sequences, 50% to 65% seen once. For these receptors, no antigen is known. Sequencing was performed on CD4+ T cells from blood, cultured in vitro. Receptors originate from a human donor who had recovered from COVID-19. Both conserved end residues are part of each CDR3. The order of the fields is J gene, clone size, V gene, D gene, CDR3 protein, CDR3 DNA. A D gene is named only where the DNA matches it firmly. The size entry is marked missing in some rows and otherwise reads once, few, many or a size class.

>TRBJ1-1|few|TRBV4-1|.
CASSQSSTRGNTEAFF
TGCGCCAGCAGCCAAAGTTCTACCAGGGGAAACACTGAAGCTTTCTTT
>TRBJ2-7|.|TRBV6-1|TRBD1
CASTRDRVYEQYF
TGTGCCAGCACTCGGGACAGAGTGTACGAGCAGTACTTC
>TRBJ2-2|.|TRBV27|TRBD2
CASSFWLAGGTGELFF
TGTGCCAGCAGTTTTTGGCTAGCGGGAGGGACCGGGGAGCTGTTTTTT
>TRBJ2-3|.|TRBV7-9|.
CASGQSRADTQYF
TGTGCCAGCGGCCAGAGCAGGGCGGATACGCAGTATTTT
>TRBJ2-7|few|TRBV6-1|.
CASTYRASFYEQYF
TGTGCCAGCACGTACAGGGCTTCCTTCTACGAGCAGTACTTC
>TRBJ2-5|.|TRBV20-1|.
CSAQNPSTETQYF
TGCAGTGCGCAAAATCCTAGCACGGAGACCCAGTACTTC
>TRBJ2-2|.|TRBV10-3|.
CAISDGRVTGELFF
TGTGCCATCAGTGACGGGAGAGTCACCGGGGAGCTGTTTTTT
>TRBJ1-3|.|TRBV7-9|.
CASALSLGNTIYF
TGTGCCAGCGCCCTTTCCCTCGGAAACACCATATATTTT
>TRBJ1-3|.|TRBV27|.
CASSLKSSGNTIYF
TGTGCCAGCAGTTTAAAAAGCTCTGGAAACACCATATATTTT
>TRBJ1-6|.|TRBV5-1|TRBD1
CASSLGGQRGNSPLHF
TGCGCCAGCAGCTTGGGGGGACAGAGGGGGAATTCACCCCTCCACTTT
>TRBJ2-3|.|TRBV5-4|.
CASSLASRLDTQYF
TGTGCCAGCAGCTTGGCCTCTAGGTTAGATACGCAGTATTTT
>TRBJ2-7|.|TRBV7-2|TRBD2
CASSPLGGYEQYF
TGTGCCAGCAGCCCCCTGGGGGGGTACGAGCAGTACTTC